The present T cell receptor beta chain was sequenced within a study of T-cell reconstitution after alpha-beta-depleted transplantation in children. The germline gives CDR1 DFQATT, CDR2 SNEGSKA (reference sequence). CDR3 length: 15 amino acids. Trimming took 0 bases from V and 5 from J, leaving 14 bases between them. This clonotype was observed a handful of times. A TCRbeta library incorporating unique molecular identifiers was prepared. TCRdb processed the PCR reads anew with MiXCR; each CDR3 protein has one entry. The table shows hundreds of thousands of distinct CDR3 sequences, with roughly 17% occurring only once.

Sequences were derived from PBMCs from the stem cell graft donor, sampled from the stem cell graft. The receptor was derived from a human donor who donated a stem cell graft to a child with acute myeloid leukemia. The chain joins TRBV20-1 to TRBJ2-1; D possibly corresponds to TRBD2 (5 bases). The CDR3 DNA is TGCAGTGCTAGAGATCTCGCGGTGGGAGACAATGAGCAGTTCTTC. Its translation is CSARDLAVGDNEQFF.